The T cell receptor beta chain under discussion was sequenced for a study of T cells in Graves' hyperthyroidism and ophthalmopathy. The CDR3 consists of 15 residues. The germline gives CDR1 ENHRY, CDR2 SYGVKD. Amplification yielded TCR beta CDR3 regions, with RNA transcripts as the source. The HTBI primer set served for first-round RT-PCR of the TCR CDR3. TCRdb fed the multiplex PCR reads into MiXCR, producing one record per CDR3 protein. The data show about 510,000 distinct CDR3 sequences, about 45% seen once. Worth noting for this clonotype: Its antigen is unknown. The junction differs from germline at one of its ends, possibly a read error.

Patients having uncontrolled infection, another autoimmune disease, pregnancy or lactation were not included. Notes on the study in general: Among thyroid clonotypes expanded above 0.001, most also appeared in blood.

The clonotype was recovered from an adult woman with Graves' disease, either hyperthyroidism or ophthalmopathy (not recorded which). V usage is TRBV10-3 and J usage is TRBJ2-7; 11 nucleotides align to TRBD2. Sequences were obtained from peripheral blood or thyroid tissue (not recorded which). The CDR3 DNA reads TGTGCCATCAGCCCTAGCGGGGGGCCGTCTTACGAGCAGCACTTC. Protein: CAISPSGGPSYEQHF.